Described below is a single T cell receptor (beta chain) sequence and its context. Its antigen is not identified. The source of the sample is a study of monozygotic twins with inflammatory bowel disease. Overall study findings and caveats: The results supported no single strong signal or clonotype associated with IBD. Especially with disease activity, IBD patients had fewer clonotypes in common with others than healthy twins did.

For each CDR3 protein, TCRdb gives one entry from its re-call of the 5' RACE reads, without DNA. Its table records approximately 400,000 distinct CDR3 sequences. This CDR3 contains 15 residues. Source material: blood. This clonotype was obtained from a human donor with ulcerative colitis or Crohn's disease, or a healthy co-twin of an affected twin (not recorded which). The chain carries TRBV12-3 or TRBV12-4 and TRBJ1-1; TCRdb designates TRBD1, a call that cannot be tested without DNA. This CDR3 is CASSFFDRGLTEAFF.